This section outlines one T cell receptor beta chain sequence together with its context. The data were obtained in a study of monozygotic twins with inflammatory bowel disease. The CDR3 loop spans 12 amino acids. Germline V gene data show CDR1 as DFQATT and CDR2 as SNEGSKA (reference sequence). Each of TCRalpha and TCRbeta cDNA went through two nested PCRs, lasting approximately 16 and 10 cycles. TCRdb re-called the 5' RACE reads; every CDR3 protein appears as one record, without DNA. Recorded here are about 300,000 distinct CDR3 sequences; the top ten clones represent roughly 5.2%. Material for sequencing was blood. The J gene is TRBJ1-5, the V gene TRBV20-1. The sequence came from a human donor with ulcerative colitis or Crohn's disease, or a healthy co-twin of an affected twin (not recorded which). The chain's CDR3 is CSAREYNQPQHF.